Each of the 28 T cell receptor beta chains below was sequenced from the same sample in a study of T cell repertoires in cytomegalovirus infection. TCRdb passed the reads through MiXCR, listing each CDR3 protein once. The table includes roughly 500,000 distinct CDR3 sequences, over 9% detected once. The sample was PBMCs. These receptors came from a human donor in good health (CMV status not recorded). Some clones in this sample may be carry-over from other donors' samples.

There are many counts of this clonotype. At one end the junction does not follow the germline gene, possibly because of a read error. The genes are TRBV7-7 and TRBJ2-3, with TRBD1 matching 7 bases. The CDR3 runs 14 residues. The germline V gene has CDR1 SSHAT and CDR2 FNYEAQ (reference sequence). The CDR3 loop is CASSKDRWDDAQYF. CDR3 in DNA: TGTGCTAGCAGCAAGGACAGGTGGGATGATGCGCAGTATTTT.

CDR3 residues: CASSPLGAGGLNEQFF. In DNA form, the CDR3 reads TGTGCCAGCAGCCCTCTCGGGGCGGGAGGCCTCAATGAGCAGTTCTTC. The V gene is TRBV9, the J gene TRBJ2-1; the match to TRBD2 covers 8 bases. This CDR3 comprises 16 residues. Looked up from germline, CDR1 is SGDLS and CDR2 is YYNGEE. V dropped 4 bases and J dropped 6; count of bases not matched to a gene: 12.

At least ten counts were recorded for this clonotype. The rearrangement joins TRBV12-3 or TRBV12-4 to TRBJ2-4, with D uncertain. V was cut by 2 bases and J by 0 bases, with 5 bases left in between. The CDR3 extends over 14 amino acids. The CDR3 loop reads CASSLQLAKNIQYF. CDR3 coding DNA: TGTGCCAGCAGTTTACAGCTAGCCAAAAACATTCAGTACTTC.

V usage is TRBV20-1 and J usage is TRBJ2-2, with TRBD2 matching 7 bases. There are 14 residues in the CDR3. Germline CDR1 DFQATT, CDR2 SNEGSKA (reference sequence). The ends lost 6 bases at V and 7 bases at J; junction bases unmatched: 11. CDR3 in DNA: TGCAGTGCAACCCCGGGGGGAACTGTCGGGGAGCTGTTTTTT. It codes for CSATPGGTVGELFF.

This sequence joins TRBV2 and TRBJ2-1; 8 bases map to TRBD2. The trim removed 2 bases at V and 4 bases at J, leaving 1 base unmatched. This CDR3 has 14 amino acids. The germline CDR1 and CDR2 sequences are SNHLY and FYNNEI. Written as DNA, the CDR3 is TGTGCCAGCAGTGAACAGCGGGGGTACAATGAGCAGTTCTTC. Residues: CASSEQRGYNEQFF.

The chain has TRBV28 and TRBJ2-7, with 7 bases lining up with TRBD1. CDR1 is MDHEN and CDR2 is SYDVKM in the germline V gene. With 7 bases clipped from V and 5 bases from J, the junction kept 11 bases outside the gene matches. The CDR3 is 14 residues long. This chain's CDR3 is CASIWRRGRHEQYF. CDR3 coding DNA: TGTGCCAGCATTTGGCGAAGGGGGCGCCACGAGCAGTACTTC.

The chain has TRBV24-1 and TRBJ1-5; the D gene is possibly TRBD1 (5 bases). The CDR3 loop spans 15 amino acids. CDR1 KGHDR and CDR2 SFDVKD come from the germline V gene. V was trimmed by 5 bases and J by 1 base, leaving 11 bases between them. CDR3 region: CATSGGRRSNQPQHF. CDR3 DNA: TGTGCCACCAGTGGGGGCAGGCGCAGCAATCAGCCCCAGCATTTT.

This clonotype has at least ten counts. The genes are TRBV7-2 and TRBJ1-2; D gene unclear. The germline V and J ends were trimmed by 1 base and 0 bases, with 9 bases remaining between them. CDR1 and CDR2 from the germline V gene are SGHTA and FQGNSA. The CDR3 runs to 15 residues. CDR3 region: CASSLVTLPNYGYTF. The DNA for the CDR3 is TGTGCCAGCAGCTTAGTGACACTTCCTAACTATGGCTACACCTTC.

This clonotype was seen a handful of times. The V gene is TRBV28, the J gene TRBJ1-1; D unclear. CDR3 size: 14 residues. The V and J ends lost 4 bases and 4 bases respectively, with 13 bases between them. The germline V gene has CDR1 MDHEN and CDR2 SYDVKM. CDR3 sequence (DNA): TGTGCCAGCAGTTCCCCGCGGGCCGGCACTGAAGCTTTCTTT. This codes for CASSSPRAGTEAFF.

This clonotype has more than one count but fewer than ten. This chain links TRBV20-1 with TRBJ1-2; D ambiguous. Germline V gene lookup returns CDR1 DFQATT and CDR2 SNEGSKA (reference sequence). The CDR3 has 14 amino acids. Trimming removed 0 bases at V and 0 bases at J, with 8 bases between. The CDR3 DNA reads TGCAGTGCTAGAGAGAGCGTTACTAACTATGGCTACACCTTC. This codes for CSARESVTNYGYTF.

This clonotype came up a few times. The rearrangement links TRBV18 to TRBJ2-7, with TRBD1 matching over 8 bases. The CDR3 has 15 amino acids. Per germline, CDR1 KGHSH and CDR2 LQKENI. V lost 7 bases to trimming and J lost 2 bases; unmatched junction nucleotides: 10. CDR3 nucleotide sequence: TGTGCCAGCTTCACACGGGCGACAGGGGCCTACGAGCAGTACTTC. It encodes CASFTRATGAYEQYF. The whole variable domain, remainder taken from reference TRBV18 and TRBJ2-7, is NAGVMQNPRHLVRRRGQEARLRCSPMKGHSHVYWYRQLPEEGLKFMVYLQKENIIDESGMPKERFSAEFPKEGPSILRIQQVVRGDSAAYFCASFTRATGAYEQYFGPGTRLTVT.

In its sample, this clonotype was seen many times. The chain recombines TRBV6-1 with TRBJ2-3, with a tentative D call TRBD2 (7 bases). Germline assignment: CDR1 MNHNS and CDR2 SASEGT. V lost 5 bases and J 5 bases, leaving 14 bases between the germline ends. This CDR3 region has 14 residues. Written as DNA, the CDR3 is TGTGCCAGCAGTAGGGGGGGGTCCCAAGATACGCAGTATTTT. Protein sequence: CASSRGGSQDTQYF.

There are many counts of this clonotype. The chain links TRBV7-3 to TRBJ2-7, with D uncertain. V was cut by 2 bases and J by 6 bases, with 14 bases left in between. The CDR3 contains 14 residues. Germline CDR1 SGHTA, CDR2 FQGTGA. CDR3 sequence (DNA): TGTGCCAGCAGCTTAGTGACGGGCGGTCGCGAGCAGTACTTC. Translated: CASSLVTGGREQYF. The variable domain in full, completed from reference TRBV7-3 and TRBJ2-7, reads GAGVSQTPSNKVTEKGKYVELRCDPISGHTALYWYRQSLGQGPEFLIYFQGTGAADDSGLPNDRFFAVRPEGSVSTLKIQRTERGDSAVYLCASSLVTGGREQYFGPGTRLTVT.

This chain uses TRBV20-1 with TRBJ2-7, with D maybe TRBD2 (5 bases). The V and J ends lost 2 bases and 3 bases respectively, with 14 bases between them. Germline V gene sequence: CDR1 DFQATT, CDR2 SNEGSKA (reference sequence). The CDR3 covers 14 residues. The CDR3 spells CSARQPGNRYEQYF. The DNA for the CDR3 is TGCAGTGCTAGACAGCCCGGGAATCGCTACGAGCAGTACTTC.

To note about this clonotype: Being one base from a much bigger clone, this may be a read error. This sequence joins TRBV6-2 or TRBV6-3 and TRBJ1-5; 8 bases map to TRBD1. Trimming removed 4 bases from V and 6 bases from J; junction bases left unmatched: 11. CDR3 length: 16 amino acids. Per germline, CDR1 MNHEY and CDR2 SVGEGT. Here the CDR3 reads CASSWSGQEGGQPQHF. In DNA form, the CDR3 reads TGTGCCAGCAGTTGGTCGGGACAGGAGGGCGGTCAGCCCCAGCATTTT.

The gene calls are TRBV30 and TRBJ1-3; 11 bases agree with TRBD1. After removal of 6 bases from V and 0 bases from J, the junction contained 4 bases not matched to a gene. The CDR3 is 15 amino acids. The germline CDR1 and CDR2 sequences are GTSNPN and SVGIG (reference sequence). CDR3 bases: TGTGCCTGCGGACAGGGGGCCAGCTCTGGAAACACCATATATTTT. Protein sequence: CACGQGASSGNTIYF.

The CDR3 spells CASSLGGEGATGNTIYF. As DNA, the CDR3 is TGTGCCAGCAGCTTAGGTGGGGAAGGGGCTACTGGAAACACCATATATTTT. The chain links TRBV13 to TRBJ1-3; a weak D match, TRBD1 (5 bases). The V end lost 0 bases, the J end lost 2 bases, and 14 bases lay between the germline ends. The CDR3 is made up of 17 amino acids. Germline lookup yields CDR1 PRHDT and CDR2 FYEKMQ (reference sequence). The complete variable domain, with remaining parts taken from reference TRBV13 and TRBJ1-3, reads AAGVIQSPRHLIKEKRETATLKCYPIPRHDTVYWYQQGPGQDPQFLISFYEKMQSDKGSIPDRFSAQQFSDYHSELNMSSLELGDSALYFCASSLGGEGATGNTIYFGEGSWLTVV.

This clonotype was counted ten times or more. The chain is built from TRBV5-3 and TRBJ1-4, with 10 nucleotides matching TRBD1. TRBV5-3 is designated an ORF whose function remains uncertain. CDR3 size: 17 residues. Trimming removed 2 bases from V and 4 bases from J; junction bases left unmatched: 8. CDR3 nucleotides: TGTGCCAGAAGCTTCGGGAGCCGGGACAGGGGTAATGAAAAACTGTTTTTT. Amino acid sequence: CARSFGSRDRGNEKLFF.

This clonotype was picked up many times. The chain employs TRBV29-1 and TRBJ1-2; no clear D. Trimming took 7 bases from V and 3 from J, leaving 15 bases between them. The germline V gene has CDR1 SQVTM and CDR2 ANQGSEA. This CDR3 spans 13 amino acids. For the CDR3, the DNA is TGCAGCGCCCCGGGCCCCCAACACTATGGCTACACCTTC. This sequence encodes CSAPGPQHYGYTF. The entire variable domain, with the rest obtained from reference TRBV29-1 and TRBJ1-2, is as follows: SAVISQKPSRDICQRGTSLTIQCQVDSQVTMMFWYRQQPGQSLTLIATANQGSEATYESGFVIDKFPISRPNLTFSTLTVSNMSPEDSSIYLCSAPGPQHYGYTFGSGTRLTVV.

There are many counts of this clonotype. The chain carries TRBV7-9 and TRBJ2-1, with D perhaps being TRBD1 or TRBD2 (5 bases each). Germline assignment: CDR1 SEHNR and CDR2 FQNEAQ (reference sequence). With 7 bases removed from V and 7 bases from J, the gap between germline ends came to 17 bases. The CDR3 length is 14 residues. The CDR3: CASKGRRELNEQFF. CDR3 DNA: TGTGCCAGCAAGGGGCGAAGGGAGTTAAATGAGCAGTTCTTC.

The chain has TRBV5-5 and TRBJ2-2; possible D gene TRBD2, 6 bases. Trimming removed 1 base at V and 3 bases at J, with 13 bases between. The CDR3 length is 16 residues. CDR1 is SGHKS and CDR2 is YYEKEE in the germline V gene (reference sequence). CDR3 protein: CASSLRWEEYTGELFF. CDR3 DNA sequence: TGTGCCAGCAGCTTGAGGTGGGAGGAGTACACCGGGGAGCTGTTTTTT.

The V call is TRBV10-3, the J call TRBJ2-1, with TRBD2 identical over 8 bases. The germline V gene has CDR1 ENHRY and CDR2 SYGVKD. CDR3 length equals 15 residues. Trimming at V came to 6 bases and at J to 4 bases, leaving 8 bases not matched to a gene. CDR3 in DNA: TGTGCCATCAGCCAGGAGCCTAGCGGGTACAATGAGCAGTTCTTC. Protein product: CAISQEPSGYNEQFF.

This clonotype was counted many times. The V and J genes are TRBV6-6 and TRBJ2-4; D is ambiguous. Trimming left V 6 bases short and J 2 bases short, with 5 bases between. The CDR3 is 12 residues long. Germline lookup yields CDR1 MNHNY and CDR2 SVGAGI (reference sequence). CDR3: CASRGSKNIQYF. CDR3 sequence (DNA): TGTGCCAGCAGGGGGTCCAAAAACATTCAGTACTTC.

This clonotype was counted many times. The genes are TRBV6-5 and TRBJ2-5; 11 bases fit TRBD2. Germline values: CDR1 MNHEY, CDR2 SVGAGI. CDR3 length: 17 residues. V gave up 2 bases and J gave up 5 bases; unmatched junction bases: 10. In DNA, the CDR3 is TGTGCCAGCAGTTACGGGACCACTAGCGGGAGAGGGGAGACCCAGTACTTC. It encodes CASSYGTTSGRGETQYF.

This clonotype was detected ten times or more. In DNA form, the CDR3 reads TGTGCCAGCAGTGCTTGGACCAAGAACAATGAGCAGTTCTTC. This gives the protein CASSAWTKNNEQFF. This chain joins TRBV7-9 and TRBJ2-1; D is ambiguous. Trimming shortened V by 6 bases and J by 5 bases, and 14 bases separated the two germline ends. The CDR3 runs to 14 residues. CDR1 is SEHNR, CDR2 FQNEAQ, per germline (reference sequence). Supplemented by reference TRBV7-9 and TRBJ2-1, the full variable domain reads DTGVSQNPRHKITKRGQNVTFRCDPISEHNRLYWYRQTLGQGPEFLTYFQNEAQLEKSRLLSDRFSAERPKGSFSTLEIQRTEQGDSAMYLCASSAWTKNNEQFFGPGTRLTVL.

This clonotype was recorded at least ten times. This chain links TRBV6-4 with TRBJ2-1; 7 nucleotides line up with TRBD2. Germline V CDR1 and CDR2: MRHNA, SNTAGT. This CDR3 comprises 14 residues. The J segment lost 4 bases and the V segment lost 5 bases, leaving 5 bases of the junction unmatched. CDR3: CASSYSGLYNEQFF. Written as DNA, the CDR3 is TGTGCCAGCAGTTATAGCGGGCTATACAATGAGCAGTTCTTC.

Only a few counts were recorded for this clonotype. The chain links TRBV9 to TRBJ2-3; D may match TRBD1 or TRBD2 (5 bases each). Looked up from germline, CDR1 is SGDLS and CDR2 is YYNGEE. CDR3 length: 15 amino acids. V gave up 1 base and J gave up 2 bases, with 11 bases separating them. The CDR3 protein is CASSVWVGPTDTQYF. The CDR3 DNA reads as TGTGCCAGCAGCGTATGGGTGGGACCCACAGATACGCAGTATTTT. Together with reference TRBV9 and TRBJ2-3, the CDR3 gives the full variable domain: DSGVTQTPKHLITATGQRVTLRCSPRSGDLSVYWYQQSLDQGLQFLIQYYNGEERAKGNILERFSAQQFPDLHSELNLSSLELGDSALYFCASSVWVGPTDTQYFGPGTRLTVL.

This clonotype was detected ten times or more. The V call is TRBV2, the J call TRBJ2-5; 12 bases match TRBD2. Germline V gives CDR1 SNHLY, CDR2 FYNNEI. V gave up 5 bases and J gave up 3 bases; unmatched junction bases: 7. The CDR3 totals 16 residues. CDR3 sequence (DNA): TGTGCCAGCAGTTCTCCTAGACTAGCGGGAGAAGAGACCCAGTACTTC. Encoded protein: CASSSPRLAGEETQYF.